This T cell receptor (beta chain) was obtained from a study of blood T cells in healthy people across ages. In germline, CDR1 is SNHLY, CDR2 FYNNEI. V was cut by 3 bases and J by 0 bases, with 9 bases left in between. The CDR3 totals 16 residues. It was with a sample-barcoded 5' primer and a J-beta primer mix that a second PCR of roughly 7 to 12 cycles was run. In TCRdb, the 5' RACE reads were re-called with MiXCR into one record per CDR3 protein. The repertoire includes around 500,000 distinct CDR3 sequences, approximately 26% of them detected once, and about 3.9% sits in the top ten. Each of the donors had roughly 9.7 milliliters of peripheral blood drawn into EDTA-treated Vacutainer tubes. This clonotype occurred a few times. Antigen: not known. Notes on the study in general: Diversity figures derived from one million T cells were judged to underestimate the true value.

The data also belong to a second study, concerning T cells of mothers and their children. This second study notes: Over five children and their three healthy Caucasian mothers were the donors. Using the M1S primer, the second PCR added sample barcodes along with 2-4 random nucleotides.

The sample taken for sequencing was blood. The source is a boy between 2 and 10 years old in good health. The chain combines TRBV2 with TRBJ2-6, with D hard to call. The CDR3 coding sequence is TGTGCCAGCAGTGAGGAACTTCTCTCTGGGGCCAACGTCCTGACTTTC. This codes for CASSEELLSGANVLTF.